This T cell receptor (beta chain) originates from a study of blood T cells in healthy people across ages. Study-level points and caveats: It was the long-lived donors that had more naive CD4+ cells and higher diversity than aged donors. Per million T cells, the diversity of TCR beta decreased roughly linearly as age advanced. The study found TCR beta diversity correlated strongly with naive T cell percentage.

The use of a sample-barcoded 5' primer and a J-beta primer mix characterized a second PCR of roughly 6 to 11 cycles. In TCRdb, the 5' RACE reads were re-called with MiXCR into one record per CDR3 protein. Of 1,100,000 or so distinct CDR3 sequences in the sample, 40% to 50% were seen once. The CDR3 is 14 residues long. The germline V gene encodes CDR1 SGHRS and CDR2 YFSETQ. V trimming: 3 bases; J trimming: 4 bases; junction bases outside the gene matches: 3. In its sample, this clonotype was seen a few times. Its antigen is still unknown. The sequencing input was blood. The sequence was obtained from a woman in her sixties in good health. This chain joins TRBV5-1 and TRBJ1-1, with 10 positions matching TRBD1. The CDR3 nucleotides read TGCGCCAGCAGCTGGACAGGGGGTGTCACTGAAGCTTTCTTT. Translating it yields CASSWTGGVTEAFF.